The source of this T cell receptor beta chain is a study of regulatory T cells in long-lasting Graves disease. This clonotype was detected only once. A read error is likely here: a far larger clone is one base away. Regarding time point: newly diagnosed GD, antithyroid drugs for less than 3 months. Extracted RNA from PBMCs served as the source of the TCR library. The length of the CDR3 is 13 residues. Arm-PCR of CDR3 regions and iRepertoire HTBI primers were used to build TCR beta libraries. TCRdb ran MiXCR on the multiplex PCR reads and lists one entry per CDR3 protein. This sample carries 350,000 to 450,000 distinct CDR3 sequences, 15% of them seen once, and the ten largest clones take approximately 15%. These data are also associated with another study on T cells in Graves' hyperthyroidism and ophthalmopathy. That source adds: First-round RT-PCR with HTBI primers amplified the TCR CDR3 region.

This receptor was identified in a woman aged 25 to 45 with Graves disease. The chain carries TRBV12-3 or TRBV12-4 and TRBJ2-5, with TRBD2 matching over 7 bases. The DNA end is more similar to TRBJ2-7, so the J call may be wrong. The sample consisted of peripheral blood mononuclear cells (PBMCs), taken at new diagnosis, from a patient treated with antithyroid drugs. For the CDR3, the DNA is TGTGTCAGCAGGAGCGGGGTGACCTACGAGCAGTACTTC. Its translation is CVSRSGVTYEQYF.